This TCR beta chain was recovered during a study of blood T cell repertoires in COVID-19. In the study overall: Sample material is recorded as cDNA or gDNA derived from T cells, B-cell-depleted T cells, or PBMCs.

CDR1 is MNHEY and CDR2 is SVGAGI in the germline V gene. Unmatched junction bases numbered 6, after V lost 0 bases and J lost 4 bases. This CDR3 is built from 16 residues. Profiling relied on immunoSEQ multiplex PCR, and the TCRdb table lists in-frame clones only, not all of them. The repertoire consists of about 110,000 clones, with roughly 87% occurring once and the leading ten covering approximately 5%. Input material: peripheral blood. The chain is built from TRBV6-5 and TRBJ2-1; 7 positions agree with TRBD2. The sequence derives from a human donor in a cohort sampled during active COVID-19. The CDR3, as DNA: TGTGCCAGCAGTTACTCGAATAGCGGGTCGTACAATGAGCAGTTCTTC. It specifies CASSYSNSGSYNEQFF.